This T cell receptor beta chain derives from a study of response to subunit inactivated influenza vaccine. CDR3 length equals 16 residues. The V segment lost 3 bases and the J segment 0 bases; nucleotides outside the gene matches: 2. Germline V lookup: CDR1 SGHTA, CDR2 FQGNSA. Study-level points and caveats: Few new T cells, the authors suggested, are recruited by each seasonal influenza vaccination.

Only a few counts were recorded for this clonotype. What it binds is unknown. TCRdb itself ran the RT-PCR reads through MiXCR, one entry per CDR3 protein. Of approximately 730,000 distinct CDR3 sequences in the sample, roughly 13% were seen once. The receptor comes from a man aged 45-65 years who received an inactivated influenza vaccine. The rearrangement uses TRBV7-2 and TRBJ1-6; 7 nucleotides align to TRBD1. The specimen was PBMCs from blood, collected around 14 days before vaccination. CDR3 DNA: TGTGCCAGCAGCTTGGGACAGCCCTCCTATAATTCACCCCTCCACTTT. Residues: CASSLGQPSYNSPLHF.